These 19 T cell receptor beta chains were all obtained from the same sample, sequenced in a study of blood T cell repertoires in COVID-19. Assay used: immunoSEQ multiplex PCR; TCRdb lists only in-frame clones, some missing. The sample carries 140,000 to 150,000 clones, 88% recorded once. The sample consisted of peripheral blood. The receptors were gathered from a woman aged 45-59 years with acute or convalescent COVID-19.

The rearrangement joins TRBV9 to TRBJ1-1; D unclear. The V gene lost 4 bases and the J gene lost 3 bases, with 13 bases spanning the gap. CDR3 size: 14 residues. CDR1 and CDR2 from the germline V gene are SGDLS and YYNGEE. In nucleotides, the CDR3 is TGTGCCAGCAGCTCCGCGGGAACACACACTGAAGCTTTCTTT. It codes for CASSSAGTHTEAFF.

This clone has just a few counts. CDR3 coding DNA: TGTGCCAGCTCCCTGCGAGTAGCGGGAGGCTCCTACACCTACGAGCAGTACTTC. It yields the protein CASSLRVAGGSYTYEQYF. J is TRBJ2-7 and V is TRBV18; 10 bases match TRBD2. Germline CDR1 is KGHSH and CDR2 is LQKENI. The J segment lost 2 bases and the V segment lost 6 bases, leaving 16 bases of the junction unmatched. The CDR3 has 18 amino acids.

The chain combines TRBV7-3 with TRBJ1-2; D perhaps matches TRBD1 (6 bases). Germline CDR1 SGHTA, CDR2 FQGTGA. V lost 1 base, J lost 5 bases, and 17 bases lay in between. This CDR3 has 16 residues. This CDR3 is CASSLIAPYRAYGYTF. The CDR3 DNA follows: TGTGCCAGCAGCTTAATCGCTCCCTACAGGGCTTATGGCTACACCTTC.

The rearrangement links TRBV19 to TRBJ1-6; no clear D gene. The CDR3 runs to 14 residues. V dropped 5 bases and J dropped 5 bases, with 10 bases sitting between them. Germline CDR1 reads LNHDA; CDR2 reads SQIVND (reference sequence). The CDR3 bases are TGTGCCAGTAGTCCCAGGTGGAATAATTCACCCCTCCACTTT. Its protein is CASSPRWNNSPLHF.

CDR3 in amino acids: CATSVMGRKGDTQYF. Here the CDR3 DNA reads TGTGCCACCAGTGTAATGGGGCGAAAGGGAGATACGCAGTATTTT. The chain joins TRBV24-1 to TRBJ2-3; perhaps TRBD1 as D (5 bases). The CDR3 totals 15 residues. V lost 5 bases, J lost 5 bases, and 16 bases lay in between. The germline V gene has CDR1 KGHDR and CDR2 SFDVKD.

The chain has TRBV5-1 and TRBJ1-3; the D gene is possibly TRBD1 (6 bases). CDR1 SGHRS and CDR2 YFSETQ come from the germline V gene. The CDR3 is made up of 16 amino acids. Trimming shortened V by 4 bases and J by 2 bases, and 16 bases separated the two germline ends. The CDR3: CASSPDAGAAGNTIYF. The CDR3 DNA sequence: TGCGCCAGCAGCCCTGACGCAGGGGCCGCTGGAAACACCATATATTTT.

This clone was seen just once. The V and J genes are TRBV6-5 and TRBJ1-6, with 7 bases identical to TRBD1. This CDR3 spans 12 amino acids. The ends lost 6 bases at V and 7 bases at J; junction bases unmatched: 0. The V gene's germline CDR1 is MNHEY and CDR2 SVGAGI. CDR3 nucleotide sequence: TGTGCCAGCAGGACAGGGAATTCACCCCTCCACTTT. Residues: CASRTGNSPLHF.

The chain couples TRBV2 to TRBJ2-7; 7 bases are a match to TRBD1. Unmatched junction bases numbered 9, after V lost 4 bases and J lost 0 bases. This CDR3 has 16 residues. Germline CDR1 SNHLY, CDR2 FYNNEI. The CDR3 region has the DNA TGTGCCAGCAGTGCGATAGGACAGGCCACCTCCTACGAGCAGTACTTC. It yields the protein CASSAIGQATSYEQYF.

V is TRBV27 and J is TRBJ1-1, with a possible D match to TRBD1 (5 bases). Germline values: CDR1 MNHEY, CDR2 SMNVEV (reference sequence). V lost 3 bases and J 4 bases, leaving 12 bases between the germline ends. The CDR3 runs 14 residues. CDR3 amino acids: CASSFGGRVTEAFF. In DNA, the CDR3 is TGTGCCAGCAGTTTCGGGGGACGGGTCACTGAAGCTTTCTTT.

The chain is built from TRBV13 and TRBJ1-2; 7 bases align to TRBD1. Germline loops: CDR1 PRHDT, CDR2 FYEKMQ (reference sequence). V lost 1 base and J lost 8; bases outside the gene matches: 4. The CDR3 is 13 amino acids. The DNA of the CDR3 is TGTGCCAGCAGCTTAGAGGGGGCTTGGGGCTACACCTTC. It codes for CASSLEGAWGYTF.

This chain links TRBV3-1 (or the pseudogene TRBV3-2) with TRBJ2-5; 8 nucleotides line up with TRBD2. Germline V gene sequence: CDR1 LGHDT, CDR2 YNNKEL (reference sequence). V lost 6 bases and J lost 4; bases outside the gene matches: 13. The CDR3 spans 16 residues. DNA of the CDR3: TGTGCCAGCAGGGAACTAGCGGTTCCAGGGTCAGAGACCCAGTACTTC. This gives the protein CASRELAVPGSETQYF.

V and J are TRBV10-2 and TRBJ2-5; 10 nucleotides line up with TRBD2. This CDR3 has 15 residues. With V trimmed by 6 bases and J by 3 bases, 7 bases remained unmatched. Germline V gene lookup returns CDR1 WSHSY and CDR2 SAAADI. Written as DNA, the CDR3 is TGCGCCAGCAGGGGTCTAGCGGGAGTCGAAGAGACCCAGTACTTC. The encoded protein is CASRGLAGVEETQYF.

The CDR3 loop reads CSVRQGDTEAFF. The DNA for the CDR3 is TGCAGCGTTAGACAGGGCGACACTGAAGCTTTCTTT. The chain carries TRBV29-1 and TRBJ1-1, with 7 bases that match TRBD1. The CDR3 spans 12 residues. The V segment lost 5 bases and the J segment 3 bases; nucleotides outside the gene matches: 3. In germline, CDR1 is SQVTM, CDR2 ANQGSEA.

The V gene is TRBV9, the J gene TRBJ2-7, with D perhaps matching TRBD1 (5 bases). Trimming cost V 2 bases and J 4 bases, with 13 bases left between them. This CDR3 has 14 amino acids. The V gene's germline CDR1 is SGDLS and CDR2 YYNGEE. For the CDR3, the DNA is TGTGCCAGCAGCGTTACAGACAGCCCGTACGAGCAGTACTTC. This gives the protein CASSVTDSPYEQYF.

The chain links TRBV15 to TRBJ1-1; the D gene is possibly TRBD1 (5 bases). V was trimmed by 1 base and J by 6 bases, leaving 15 bases between them. CDR1 and CDR2 (germline): LNHNV, YYDKDF (reference sequence). The CDR3 covers 15 residues. As DNA, the CDR3 is TGTGCCACCAGCAGAGGGACACCGAGTCGCGCTGAAGCTTTCTTT. Protein product: CATSRGTPSRAEAFF.

This clone was detected a few times. J is TRBJ1-2 and V is TRBV6-5; 10 nucleotides agree with TRBD1. The junction had 9 bases not matched to a gene; V was cut back by 7 bases and J by 7 bases. CDR3 length equals 14 residues. CDR1 is MNHEY, CDR2 SVGAGI, per germline. The CDR3 sequence is CASNEGTGASGYTF. Here the CDR3 DNA reads TGTGCCAGCAACGAGGGGACAGGGGCTTCTGGCTACACCTTC.

The CDR3 here is CASSSTSWDTQYF. CDR3 nucleotide sequence: TGCGCCAGCAGCTCGACTAGCTGGGATACGCAGTATTTT. The V gene is TRBV5-1, the J gene TRBJ2-3; TRBD2 matches at 7 bases. The V and J ends lost 3 bases and 6 bases, in that order; junction bases with no gene match: 4. This CDR3 is 13 amino acids long. The V gene's germline CDR1 is SGHRS and CDR2 YFSETQ.

The chain has TRBV7-8 and TRBJ1-5, with no clear D. In germline, CDR1 is SGHVS, CDR2 FQNEAQ. CDR3 length equals 15 residues. Trimming stripped 5 bases from V and 4 bases from J, with 15 bases between. The CDR3 nucleotides are TGTGCCAGCAGCCCAGCTGCGATCCCAAATCAGCCCCAGCATTTT. Its translation is CASSPAAIPNQPQHF.

The chain is built from TRBV12-3 or TRBV12-4 and TRBJ2-7, with D unclear. V lost 3 bases to trimming and J lost 6 bases, with 9 bases between them. This CDR3 is built from 12 residues. The CDR3 DNA sequence: TGTGCCAGCAGTTTGTTGACTCTCGAGCAGTACTTC. Its translation: CASSLLTLEQYF.